A single count supports the clone carrying this T cell receptor beta chain. Sequence at one end of the junction differs from germline and may be a read error. The data were obtained in a study of blood T cells in healthy people across ages. Per the germline V gene, CDR1 is SSHAT and CDR2 is FNYEAQ (reference sequence). The CDR3 extends over 14 amino acids. A second PCR of roughly 7 to 11 cycles used a sample-barcoded 5' primer and a J-beta primer mix. TCRdb independently ran MiXCR on the 5' RACE reads; one entry per CDR3 protein. The repertoire consists of 650,000 to 1,000,000 distinct CDR3 sequences, with roughly 40% occurring once and the leading ten covering 10% to 15%.

The gene calls are TRBV7-7 and TRBJ2-1, with D possibly called TRBD1 or TRBD2 (5 bases each). Sequences were obtained from blood. The receptor was isolated from a man between 18 and 35 years old in good health. CDR3 protein: CASSVSSLGETQFF. The CDR3, as DNA: TGTGCTAGCAGCGTCAGCTCGTTGGGGGAGACCCAGTTCTTC.